This T cell receptor beta chain was retrieved from a study of early T cells in non-severe SARS-CoV-2 infection. Study observations and caveats: Lookups in VDJdb leaned toward anti-spike CD8 responses and missed private and CD4 specificities.

Attachment of unique molecular identifiers to individual cDNA molecules was performed. One entry per CDR3 protein results from TCRdb running MiXCR on the 5' RACE reads. The repertoire holds fewer than 75,000 distinct CDR3 sequences, roughly 21% seen once, with 16% in the top ten. This clonotype was recorded at least ten times. What it recognizes is unknown. CDR3 length: 17 residues. CDR1 and CDR2 from the germline V gene are MNHNY and SVGAGI (reference sequence). The V gene lost 5 bases and the J gene lost 0 bases, with 16 bases spanning the gap. V gene TRBV6-6 combines with J gene TRBJ2-2; tentative D call: TRBD2 (6 bases). This sequence was found in an adult who was a healthcare worker with PCR-confirmed SARS-CoV-2 infection or an uninfected control (not recorded which). Sequences were derived from whole blood, sampled at baseline. The CDR3 sequence is CASSPREVRPNTGELFF. CDR3 bases: TGTGCCAGCAGTCCCAGGGAGGTACGACCGAACACCGGGGAGCTGTTTTTT.